The present entry profiles one T cell receptor (beta chain) with its context. Its target is not known. This sample is drawn from a study of early T cells in non-severe SARS-CoV-2 infection. Study-wide context: Bulk RNA isolated from unsorted whole blood underwent sequencing; chains were not paired.

Individual cDNA molecules received unique molecular identifiers during library preparation. TCRdb re-analysed the 5' RACE reads in MiXCR, keeping a single row per CDR3 protein. The profile covers about 30,000 distinct CDR3 sequences, with about 3.8% appearing a single time and approximately 8% taken by the ten largest. Germline V CDR1 and CDR2: MNHEY, SVGEGT. CDR3 size: 15 residues. Trimming cost V 10 bases and J 2 bases, with 20 bases left between them. Study-level points and caveats: The VDJdb matching leaned toward anti-spike CD8 responses and overlooked private and CD4 specificities.

The genes are TRBV6-2 or TRBV6-3 and TRBJ1-2; tentative D call: TRBD1 (6 bases). Sequencing was carried out using whole blood. The sequence was obtained from an adult who was a healthcare worker with PCR-confirmed SARS-CoV-2 infection or an uninfected control (not recorded which). CDR3 sequence: CATHSPGHKNYGYTF. The DNA for the CDR3 is TGTGCCACCCACAGCCCGGGACACAAAAACTATGGCTACACCTTC.